This T cell receptor (beta chain) was captured in a study of response to subunit inactivated influenza vaccine. This CDR3 is 16 amino acids long. After removal of 1 base from V and 7 bases from J, the junction contained 7 bases not matched to a gene. From germline, CDR1 is SGHTA and CDR2 FQGNSA. TCRdb reanalysed the RT-PCR reads using MiXCR and keeps one entry per CDR3 protein. The table shows about 570,000 distinct CDR3 sequences, with 10% to 15% occurring only once. Sequencing was performed on PBMCs from blood, taken on the day of vaccination. This clonotype originated in a middle-aged man who received an inactivated influenza vaccine. V and J are TRBV7-2 and TRBJ2-2; TRBD2 aligns across 9 bases. Here the CDR3 DNA reads TGTGCCAGCAGCTTAGTAGCGGGGGATCAGGGCGGGGAGCTGTTTTTT. Its protein is CASSLVAGDQGGELFF.